The 21 T cell receptor beta chains listed next were all sequenced from one sample in a study of naive and memory T cell subsets. Amplification of ligated cDNA took four PCR rounds with SP2 and nested alpha and beta constant primers. TCRdb called the UMI-ligation and nested PCR reads again in MiXCR, with one record for every CDR3 protein. The sample has about 37,000 distinct CDR3 sequences, more than 9.5% seen once; the top ten hold roughly 3.6%. Treatment noted: skin biopsy from PPD injection site in Mantoux-positive individual. An oligonucleotide containing a UMI was ligated to the 3' end of TCR cDNA. This specimen was skin, taken from a tuberculin skin test site. These receptors were taken from an adult in good health.

This clonotype was observed a few times. The chain employs TRBV19 and TRBJ2-5; TRBD1 agrees at 7 bases. V shed 5 bases, J shed 2 bases, and the junction held 5 bases outside the gene matches. Germline CDR1 reads LNHDA; CDR2 reads SQIVND (reference sequence). The CDR3 covers 14 residues. The chain's CDR3 is CASSHRTGQETQYF. The CDR3 DNA reads TGTGCCAGTAGTCATAGGACAGGTCAAGAGACCCAGTACTTC.

The gene calls are TRBV13 and TRBJ1-3; D is unresolved. This CDR3 is 16 amino acids long. The ends were cut back, 0 bases at V and 0 bases at J, with 9 bases in the middle. Germline V gives CDR1 PRHDT, CDR2 FYEKMQ (reference sequence). The CDR3, as DNA: TGTGCCAGCAGCTTAGGACGTTTTGTCTCTGGAAACACCATATATTTT. This sequence encodes CASSLGRFVSGNTIYF.

In its sample, this clonotype was seen once. J is TRBJ1-4 and V is TRBV6-5; tentative D call: TRBD1 (6 bases). The CDR3 runs 16 residues. Germline CDR1 and CDR2: MNHEY and SVGAGI. Trimming cost V 9 bases and J 2 bases, with 19 bases left between them. CDR3 DNA sequence: TGTGCCAGAAGGGGAACTACAGGGCTCACTAATGAAAAACTGTTTTTT. As protein: CARRGTTGLTNEKLFF.

The chain has TRBV7-9 and TRBJ2-3; 7 nucleotides agree with TRBD2. The J segment lost 5 bases and the V segment lost 2 bases, leaving 4 bases of the junction unmatched. Germline V gene data show CDR1 as SEHNR and CDR2 as FQNEAQ (reference sequence). This CDR3 has 14 amino acids. The CDR3 spells CASSLLGGRDTQYF. The DNA for the CDR3 is TGTGCCAGCAGCTTATTGGGAGGGAGAGATACGCAGTATTTT.

This chain joins TRBV5-5 and TRBJ2-7; TRBD1 aligns across 10 bases. With 4 bases clipped from V and 1 base from J, the junction kept 5 bases outside the gene matches. Germline values: CDR1 SGHKS, CDR2 YYEKEE (reference sequence). The CDR3 sequence is 15 residues long. The CDR3 region is CASSLTGGPSYEQYF. In nucleotides, the CDR3 is TGTGCCAGCAGCCTGACAGGGGGCCCTTCCTACGAGCAGTACTTC.

This clonotype was counted between two and nine times. The V gene is TRBV7-2, the J gene TRBJ1-5; no clear D. CDR3 length: 15 amino acids. The V end was cut by 1 base, the J end by 1 base, with 8 bases between. Germline CDR1 SGHTA, CDR2 FQGNSA. The CDR3 nucleotides are TGTGCCAGCAGCTTAGGGGGAAGGAGCAATCAGCCCCAGCATTTT. The encoded protein is CASSLGGRSNQPQHF.

This chain links TRBV21-1 with TRBJ2-1. TRBV21-1 has pseudogene status. The CDR3 has 16 amino acids. CDR3 nucleotides: TGTGCCAGCAGCCCCATCTCCGGGGGCACCTACAATGAGCAGTTCTTC. This codes for CASSPISGGTYNEQFF.

This clonotype was seen only a few times. The rearrangement links TRBV27 to TRBJ2-7; D could derive from TRBD1 or TRBD2 (6 bases each). The CDR3 is 17 amino acids. V was cut by 0 bases and J by 3 bases, with 18 bases left in between. CDR1 is MNHEY and CDR2 is SMNVEV in the germline V gene (reference sequence). The CDR3 protein is CASSLSVGGTEYYEQYF. For the CDR3, the DNA is TGTGCCAGCAGTTTATCCGTAGGGGGGACGGAGTACTACGAGCAGTACTTC.

This clonotype was seen a few times. This chain connects TRBV5-1 to TRBJ1-5; D is undetermined. Looked up from germline, CDR1 is SGHRS and CDR2 is YFSETQ. This CDR3 spans 13 amino acids. Trimming shortened V by 1 base and J by 0 bases, and 2 bases separated the two germline ends. The CDR3 nucleotides are TGCGCCAGCAGCTTGTATAGCAATCAGCCCCAGCATTTT. This encodes CASSLYSNQPQHF.

This clonotype has only a few counts. The chain uses TRBV3-1 and TRBJ1-2; TRBD1 aligns across 8 bases. Germline-derived CDR1 and CDR2 are LGHDT and YNNKEL (reference sequence). The V gene end was trimmed by 8 bases and the J gene end by 4 bases; junction bases not matched to a gene: 3. The CDR3 loop spans 12 amino acids. The CDR3 DNA reads as TGTGCCAGCGGACAGGGCGGCTATGGCTACACCTTC. Translation gives CASGQGGYGYTF.

V usage is TRBV6-5 and J usage is TRBJ1-2; TRBD1 is a possible D gene (5 bases). Germline-derived CDR1 and CDR2 are MNHEY and SVGAGI. This CDR3 region has 15 residues. The V end lost 5 bases, the J end lost 0 bases, and 13 bases lay between the germline ends. The CDR3 loop is CASSTRQNSNYGYTF. As DNA, the CDR3 is TGTGCCAGCAGTACAAGACAGAACTCTAACTATGGCTACACCTTC.

This rearrangement joins TRBV5-4 to TRBJ1-1; no reliable D call. Trimming left V 2 bases short and J 2 bases short, with 10 bases between. The CDR3 contains 14 residues. Looked up from germline, CDR1 is SGHNT and CDR2 is YYREEE (reference sequence). The CDR3 nucleotides read TGTGCCAGCAGCTTAGCGGCAGCAAACACTGAAGCTTTCTTT. This encodes CASSLAAANTEAFF. The whole variable domain, filled in from reference TRBV5-4 and TRBJ1-1, reads ETGVTQSPTHLIKTRGQQVTLRCSSQSGHNTVSWYQQALGQGPQFIFQYYREEENGRGNFPPRFSGLQFPNYSSELNVNALELDDSALYLCASSLAAANTEAFFGQGTRLTVV.

This clonotype was counted at least ten times. This sequence joins TRBV28 and TRBJ1-1; D is unresolved. Germline V gives CDR1 MDHEN, CDR2 SYDVKM. The CDR3 consists of 12 residues. Trimming shortened V by 6 bases and J by 3 bases, and 8 bases separated the two germline ends. DNA for the CDR3: TGTGCCAGCAGGGTTGGGGACACTGAAGCTTTCTTT. Its translation is CASRVGDTEAFF.

There are a few counts of this clonotype. The chain has TRBV28 and TRBJ1-1; 8 bases agree with TRBD1. The CDR3 covers 14 residues. CDR1 is MDHEN, CDR2 SYDVKM, per germline. Trimming at V came to 6 bases and at J to 1 base, leaving 4 bases not matched to a gene. CDR3: CASRRTGRNTEAFF. DNA for the CDR3: TGTGCCAGCAGGCGGACAGGGAGGAACACTGAAGCTTTCTTT. Filled out from reference TRBV28 and TRBJ1-1, the complete variable domain reads DVKVTQSSRYLVKRTGEKVFLECVQDMDHENMFWYRQDPGLGLRLIYFSYDVKMKEKGDIPEGYSVSREKKERFSLILESASTNQTSMYLCASRRTGRNTEAFFGQGTRLTVV.

In this sample, this clonotype turned up many times. The gene calls are TRBV4-1 and TRBJ2-3; 16 bases match TRBD2. CDR1 and CDR2 (germline): MGHRA, YSYEKL. Trimming cost V 3 bases and J 4 bases; bases outside gene matches: 10. The CDR3 has 19 residues. CDR3 sequence: CASSHPGLAGGPSADTQYF. The CDR3, as DNA: TGCGCCAGCAGCCACCCGGGACTAGCGGGGGGGCCTAGTGCAGATACGCAGTATTTT.

This clonotype was detected ten times or more. The rearrangement joins TRBV12-3 or TRBV12-4 to TRBJ2-1; D is perhaps TRBD1 (5 bases). Trimming removed 3 bases at V and 5 bases at J, with 11 bases between. The CDR3 is 14 residues long. The CDR3 sequence is CASSLETAHNEQFF. As DNA, the CDR3 is TGTGCCAGCAGTTTGGAGACAGCCCACAATGAGCAGTTCTTC.

This clonotype was detected many times. The CDR3 coding sequence is TGCAGCGTGGACGGGGAAGAGACCCAGTACTTC. Translated: CSVDGEETQYF. The genes are TRBV29-1 and TRBJ2-5, with D possibly matching TRBD2 (5 bases). Germline assignment: CDR1 SQVTM and CDR2 ANQGSEA. Trimming left V 6 bases short and J 3 bases short, with 8 bases between. This CDR3 is built from 11 residues.

This clonotype is judged medium-sized. The CDR3 nucleotides are TGTGCCACCAGCACCCGTAGCACTAGCGGGAGGGGTGAGCAGTTCTTC. Protein sequence: CATSTRSTSGRGEQFF. The V and J genes are TRBV15 and TRBJ2-1; 13 nucleotides match TRBD2. Germline V gene data show CDR1 as LNHNV and CDR2 as YYDKDF (reference sequence). The J segment lost 9 bases and the V segment lost 4 bases, leaving 9 bases of the junction unmatched. CDR3 length: 16 amino acids. The full variable domain, rest sourced from reference TRBV15 and TRBJ2-1, is DAMVIQNPRYQVTQFGKPVTLSCSQTLNHNVMYWYQQKSSQAPKLLFHYYDKDFNNEADTPDNFQSRRPNTSFCFLDIRSPGLGDTAMYLCATSTRSTSGRGEQFFGPGTRLTVL.

This clonotype was seen a few times. The chain recombines TRBV9 with TRBJ1-4; possibly TRBD1 for D (5 bases). CDR3 length: 16 residues. The germline V and J ends were trimmed by 3 bases and 3 bases, with 15 bases remaining between them. From germline, CDR1 is SGDLS and CDR2 YYNGEE. The DNA for the CDR3 is TGTGCCAGCAGCGCACCCCAGGGTGGTGCTAATGAAAAACTGTTTTTT. This encodes CASSAPQGGANEKLFF.

In this sample, this clonotype turned up a few times. The rearrangement joins TRBV7-2 to TRBJ2-5, with 8 bases aligning to TRBD1. CDR1 and CDR2 from the germline V gene are SGHTA and FQGNSA. CDR3 length: 15 residues. Losses at the gene ends were 5 bases for V and 2 bases for J; bases not matched to a gene: 7. CDR3 protein: CASSVRQGPQETQYF. CDR3 DNA sequence: TGTGCCAGCAGCGTGAGACAGGGGCCGCAAGAGACCCAGTACTTC.

Concerning this clonotype: A clone one base away is much larger, so this may be a read error. The V call is TRBV30, the J call TRBJ2-3; D possibly uses TRBD1 or TRBD2 (5 bases each). This CDR3 region has 13 residues. V lost 0 bases and J lost 5, with 9 bases in between. In germline, CDR1 is GTSNPN, CDR2 SVGIG (reference sequence). CDR3 nucleotides: TGTGCCTGGAGTGTACGGGGCCGAGATACGCAGTATTTT. This sequence encodes CAWSVRGRDTQYF. Full variable domain (outside the CDR3, taken from reference TRBV30 and TRBJ2-3): SQTIHQWPATLVQPVGSPLSLECTVEGTSNPNLYWYRQAAGRGLQLLFYSVGIGQISSEVPQNLSASRPQDRQFILSSKKLLLSDSGFYLCAWSVRGRDTQYFGPGTRLTVL.